This T cell receptor beta chain was captured in a study of spatial heterogeneity in lung cancer. Study-wide background: The count of detected beta-chain sequences consistently exceeded that of alpha-chain sequences.

This clonotype was found a few times. Its specificity is not known. MiXCR was run by TCRdb on the 5' RACE reads, yielding one entry per CDR3 protein. The table includes 90,000 to 95,000 distinct CDR3 sequences, less than 15% detected once. Germline CDR1 is GTSNPN and CDR2 is SVGIG (reference sequence). V was shortened by 2 bases and J by 10 bases, with 12 bases between the two germline ends. CDR3 length: 12 amino acids. Stated time point: sample taken at primary tumor resection. The study sequenced unsorted whole RNA from tumor, nontumor lung or frozen PBMC. The donors were 72 patients with non-small cell lung cancer that was early-stage and untreated. Study-wide results and caveats: The appearance of ubiquitous expanded tumor TCRs in blood was greater at resection than follow-up.

Here the sequenced sample was PBMCs, taken at surgery. This clonotype was sampled from a male donor with early-stage non-small cell lung cancer. The chain recombines TRBV30 with TRBJ2-4; D gene ambiguous. The CDR3 region is CAWSSTPTIQYF. DNA for the CDR3: TGTGCCTGGAGTTCTACTCCAACGATTCAGTACTTC.